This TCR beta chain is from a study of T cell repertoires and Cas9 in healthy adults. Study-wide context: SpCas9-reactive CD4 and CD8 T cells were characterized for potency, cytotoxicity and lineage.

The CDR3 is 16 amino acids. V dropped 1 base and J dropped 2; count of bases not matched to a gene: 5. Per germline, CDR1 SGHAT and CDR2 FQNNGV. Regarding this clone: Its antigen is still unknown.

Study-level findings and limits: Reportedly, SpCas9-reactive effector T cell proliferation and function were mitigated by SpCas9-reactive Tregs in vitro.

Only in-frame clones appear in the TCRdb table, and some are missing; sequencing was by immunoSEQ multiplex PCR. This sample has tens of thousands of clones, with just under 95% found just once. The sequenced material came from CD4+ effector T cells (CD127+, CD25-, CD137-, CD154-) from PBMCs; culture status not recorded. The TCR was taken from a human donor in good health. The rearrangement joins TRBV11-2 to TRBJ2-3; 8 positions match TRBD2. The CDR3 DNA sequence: TGTGCCAGCAGCTTAGCACTAGCGGTCTTCACAGATACGCAGTATTTT. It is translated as CASSLALAVFTDTQYF.